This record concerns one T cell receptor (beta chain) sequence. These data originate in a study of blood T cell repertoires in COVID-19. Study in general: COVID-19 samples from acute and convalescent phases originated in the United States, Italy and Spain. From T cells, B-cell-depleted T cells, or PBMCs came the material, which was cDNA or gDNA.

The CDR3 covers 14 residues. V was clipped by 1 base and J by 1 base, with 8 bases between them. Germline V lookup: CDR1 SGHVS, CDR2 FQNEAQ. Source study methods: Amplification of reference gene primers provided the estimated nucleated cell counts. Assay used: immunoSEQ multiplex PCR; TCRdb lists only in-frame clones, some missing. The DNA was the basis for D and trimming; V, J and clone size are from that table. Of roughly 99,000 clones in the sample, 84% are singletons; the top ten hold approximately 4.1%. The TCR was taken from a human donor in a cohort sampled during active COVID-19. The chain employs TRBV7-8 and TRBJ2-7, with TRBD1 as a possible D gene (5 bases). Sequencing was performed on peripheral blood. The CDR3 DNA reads TGTGCCAGCAGCTTAGAACAGGTATCCTACGAGCAGTACTTC. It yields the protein CASSLEQVSYEQYF.